This T cell receptor beta chain appears in the sequencing data of a study of technical replicates of blood from a few donors. CDR1 is SEHNR and CDR2 is FQNEAQ in the germline V gene (reference sequence). The V and J ends lost 2 bases and 4 bases, in that order; junction bases with no gene match: 4. CDR3 size: 15 residues. Here immunoSEQ multiplex PCR was the method, and the copy in TCRdb shows in-frame clones only, minus some. Of about 76,000 clones listed, approximately 96% are singletons. The sequenced sample was T cells isolated from PBMCs. The receptor's source is a human donor in good health. This chain links TRBV7-9 with TRBJ2-7; 11 nucleotides agree with TRBD2. The CDR3 spells CASSLLTSGGYEQYF. The CDR3 DNA reads as TGTGCCAGCAGCTTACTAACTAGCGGGGGTTACGAGCAGTACTTC.